This T cell receptor beta chain was found in a study of T cell responses to AZD1222 COVID-19 vaccine listed by TCRdb under 2021. Broadly, across the study: AZD1222 recipients given second doses at about 4 weeks or at about 12 weeks were pooled, since spike-specific TCR depth and breadth were not found to differ between the two schedules. A total of roughly 240 trial participants underwent TCR sequencing, of whom about 200 received two doses of AZD1222 and about 25 received two doses of the MenACWY control vaccine. Trial participants were enrolled by age into 18-55, 56-69 and 70-plus year subgroups, with roughly 150, 30 and 60 TCR-sequenced participants respectively.

With regard to this clone: It has no known antigen specificity. No clone much larger than this one lies a single base away; base qualities are absent.

Looking up the germline V gene (reference sequence) yields CDR1 SEHNR and CDR2 FQNEAQ. Trimming takes 0 bases from V and 3 bases from J, and the germline ends sit 13 bases apart. The CDR3 runs 16 amino acids, cysteine and phenylalanine included. The retained sequence is limited to the CDR3, 48 bases, with the frame set at the first base. According to the study, the label for this sample's time point signals: baseline before first vaccination. The vaccinee samples were drawn from two UK trials, COV001 and COV002, one of which was a single-blind randomized controlled phase 2/3 trial testing AZD1222 (ChAdOx1 nCoV-19) in healthy adults. For TCRbeta chain sequencing, PBMC samples from trial participants were taken at day 0 and at day 28 after the second dose. The CDR3 regions of human TCRbeta chains were analyzed by immunosequencing. The study's own analysis went as follows. TCRs in the repertoires were compared against a reference library of SARS-CoV-2-specific TCRs that had been generated with the MIRA antigen-specificity platform. Breadth was defined as the fraction of unique TCRs that were SARS-CoV-2-associated. Depth was defined as the fraction of total T cells that were SARS-CoV-2-associated. Using the MIRA data, every spike-specific TCR was mapped to the spike region that the TCR reacted to and assigned to either a CD4 or a CD8 class. Log10-transformed breadth and depth values were compared by one-way ANOVA with Sidak's multiple comparisons tests. Held by TCRdb, this immuneACCESS table contains in-frame sequences only and omits some clones. Under half of the omission traces to an unresolved V gene where checked; the cause of the rest is unknown. V, J and clone size are taken as reported in that table, and D and trimming were inferred from the DNA itself. The sample data list some 120,000 clones, and 91% of these were observed just once. The ten largest clonotypes hold 2.8% of the sample.

Study-level results and caveats: Because no day 14 peak-response samples were available, the repertoires could be characterized only after the peak T cell response. Conclusions about previously exposed vaccinees were limited because only a handful of AZD1222 recipients were SARS-CoV-2 seropositive at baseline. Reportedly, close to half of the unique spike-specific TCRs recognized epitopes lying outside the regions that are mutated in the B.1.351 and B.1.1.7 variants. Vaccine-associated CD4 TCRs spanned the whole spike protein, with dominant responses in regions 160-218 and 743-854. In the small 56-69-year group, the increase in depth fell short of significance, most likely because of low power. After two AZD1222 doses, spike-specific TCR breadth and depth were significantly higher than at day 0 and than in MenACWY recipients. Participants were mostly white British, with more females than males. The authors suggested clonal diversity may have been underestimated.

The rearrangement combines TRBV7-9 with TRBJ2-3; TRBD2 is a weak D gene call, 6 bases matching. The TCR originated in an adult in good health. The specimen was peripheral blood, collected on day 0 of AZD1222 vaccination. The CDR3 protein is CASSLARREPTDTQYF. The sequenced DNA: TGTGCCAGCAGCTTAGCTCGGCGGGAACCAACAGATACGCAGTATTTT.